One sample yielded the 18 T cell receptor beta chains listed below, sequenced in a study of T-cell reconstitution after alpha-beta-depleted transplantation in children. Preparation of the TCRbeta library involved a method that used unique molecular identifiers. TCRdb fed the PCR reads into MiXCR, producing one record per CDR3 protein. The profile shows 250,000 or so distinct CDR3 sequences, 6.5% to 10% of them singletons. The material was PBMCs, mostly from graft donor cells, obtained 180 days after TCRalphabeta/CD19-depleted stem cell transplant. The receptor source for this set is a male patient under 18 who had a stem cell transplant for acute lymphoblastic leukemia, so the T cells may come from the graft donor.

This clonotype was recorded many times. The chain is built from TRBV25-1 and TRBJ2-5, with TRBD2 as a possible D gene (6 bases). The ends were cut back, 6 bases at V and 2 bases at J, with 13 bases in the middle. The germline V gene encodes CDR1 MGHDK and CDR2 SYGVNS. This CDR3 has 14 amino acids. The CDR3 loop is CASRTIRGQETQYF. The CDR3 DNA reads as TGTGCCAGCAGGACAATACGGGGGCAAGAGACCCAGTACTTC.

This clonotype was detected many times. The V and J genes are TRBV11-2 and TRBJ2-3; the D is unclear. The CDR3 has 13 amino acids. Germline CDR1 is SGHAT and CDR2 is FQNNGV. V lost 5 bases, J lost 6 bases, and 12 bases lay in between. The CDR3 DNA is TGTGCCAGCAGCGACCAGACTCGGGATACGCAGTATTTT. Protein product: CASSDQTRDTQYF.

The V call is TRBV4-2, the J call TRBJ2-7; tentatively, D is TRBD2 (6 bases). Germline CDR1 LGHNA, CDR2 YNFKEQ. Trimming took off 4 bases at V and 0 bases at J, with 16 bases between the two ends. The CDR3 loop spans 16 amino acids. In nucleotides, the CDR3 is TGTGCCAGCAGCCCCCGGGCAAGCGGGCACTCCTACGAGCAGTACTTC. Translation: CASSPRASGHSYEQYF.

This clonotype showed up just a few times. The chain couples TRBV18 to TRBJ1-2, with no clear D. Germline V gene data show CDR1 as KGHSH and CDR2 as LQKENI. This CDR3 region has 13 residues. V lost 0 bases and J 2 bases, leaving 4 bases between the germline ends. CDR3 sequence: CASSPPENYGYTF. The CDR3, as DNA: TGTGCCAGCTCACCACCAGAGAACTATGGCTACACCTTC.

There are many counts of this clonotype. The V call is TRBV10-3, the J call TRBJ2-3, with a tentative D call TRBD2 (6 bases). CDR3 length equals 14 residues. Germline V gene lookup returns CDR1 ENHRY and CDR2 SYGVKD. The germline V and J ends were trimmed by 5 bases and 0 bases, with 9 bases remaining between them. The CDR3 is CAISSRDSTDTQYF. The DNA for the CDR3 is TGTGCCATCAGTTCGCGGGACAGCACAGATACGCAGTATTTT.

This clonotype showed up many times. The chain combines TRBV18 with TRBJ2-7; 8 nucleotides agree with TRBD1. The CDR3 has 14 amino acids. Per the germline V gene, CDR1 is KGHSH and CDR2 is LQKENI. J was trimmed by 6 bases and V by 2 bases; bases with no gene match: 6. CDR3 sequence (DNA): TGTGCCAGCTCACCAATCCAGGGGGCGGGCGAGCAGTACTTC. It codes for CASSPIQGAGEQYF.

A remark on this clonotype: This clone may be a read error of a much larger clone one base away. The chain employs TRBV29-1 and TRBJ1-1; D unclear. The CDR3 has 12 amino acids. Germline V CDR1 and CDR2: SQVTM, ANQGSEA. V was trimmed by 7 bases and J by 6 bases, leaving 15 bases between them. Here the CDR3 reads CSAVDRGSEAFF. CDR3 in DNA: TGCAGCGCCGTGGACCGGGGATCTGAAGCTTTCTTT.

This clonotype was counted many times. The gene calls are TRBV6-5 and TRBJ1-1, with no clear D. V shed 2 bases and J shed 0 bases, with 13 bases lying between them. The CDR3 is made up of 16 amino acids. CDR1 is MNHEY, CDR2 SVGAGI, per germline. This CDR3 reads CASSYGQALLNTEAFF. The CDR3 DNA reads TGTGCCAGCAGTTACGGGCAGGCCCTCTTGAACACTGAAGCTTTCTTT.

Many counts were recorded for this clonotype. The rearrangement links TRBV6-1 to TRBJ1-6, with 10 bases aligning to TRBD1. This CDR3 has 17 amino acids. In germline, CDR1 is MNHNS, CDR2 SASEGT. The V and J ends lost 6 bases and 0 bases, in that order; junction bases with no gene match: 5. The CDR3 loop reads CASRGTGASSYNSPLHF. CDR3 DNA sequence: TGTGCCAGCAGGGGGACAGGGGCTAGCTCCTATAATTCACCCCTCCACTTT.

This clonotype was observed many times. This CDR3 reads CASSLEGTFSSYNEQFF. CDR3 nucleotide sequence: TGTGCCAGCAGCTTAGAAGGTACGTTTAGCTCCTACAATGAGCAGTTCTTC. The V and J genes are TRBV11-2 and TRBJ2-1; D gene ambiguous. This CDR3 is 17 amino acids long. V was cut by 0 bases and J by 0 bases, with 12 bases left in between. Per the germline V gene, CDR1 is SGHAT and CDR2 is FQNNGV.

This clonotype was seen at least ten times. The chain's CDR3 is CASSLGSGDGEQYF. CDR3 nucleotide sequence: TGTGCCAGCAGCTTGGGGTCAGGGGACGGCGAGCAGTACTTC. V and J are TRBV7-6 and TRBJ2-7; a weak D match, TRBD1 (6 bases). Germline V lookup: CDR1 SGHVS, CDR2 FNYEAQ. The V and J ends lost 3 bases and 6 bases respectively, with 15 bases between them. The CDR3 consists of 14 residues.

In this sample, this clonotype turned up many times. This chain uses TRBV25-1 with TRBJ2-1, with a weak D call TRBD2 (6 bases). The V and J ends lost 7 bases and 0 bases respectively, with 13 bases between them. The CDR3 spans 15 residues. The V gene's germline CDR1 is MGHDK and CDR2 SYGVNS. CDR3 in DNA: TGTGCCAGCACCCGGGGAGCGGGCTCCTACAATGAGCAGTTCTTC. Its translation is CASTRGAGSYNEQFF. Variable domain in full (rest from reference TRBV25-1 and TRBJ2-1): EADIYQTPRYLVIGTGKKITLECSQTMGHDKMYWYQQDPGMELHLIHYSYGVNSTEKGDLSSESTVSRIRTEHFPLTLESARPSHTSQYLCASTRGAGSYNEQFFGPGTRLTVL.

The chain recombines TRBV7-6 with TRBJ2-1; 8 positions match TRBD2. CDR3 length: 18 amino acids. Unmatched junction bases numbered 13, after V lost 2 bases and J lost 4 bases. Germline V gene lookup returns CDR1 SGHVS and CDR2 FNYEAQ. CDR3 coding DNA: TGTGCCAGCAGCTTACAGCGGTCTCCCGGGGGGGCTTACAATGAGCAGTTCTTC. This encodes CASSLQRSPGGAYNEQFF.

The chain employs TRBV10-1 and TRBJ1-1; D ambiguous. The V end lost 2 bases, the J end lost 1 base, and 14 bases lay between the germline ends. The CDR3 spans 16 residues. The germline gives CDR1 WNHNN, CDR2 SYGVQD (reference sequence). Written as DNA, the CDR3 is TGCGCCAGCAGTGAGATCTCTCCTATGGGGAACACTGAAGCTTTCTTT. Protein: CASSEISPMGNTEAFF.

This clonotype was found many times. The chain uses TRBV7-3 and TRBJ2-1; D gene unclear. V gave up 5 bases and J gave up 9 bases, with 17 bases separating them. The germline gives CDR1 SGHTA, CDR2 FQGTGA. The CDR3 consists of 14 residues. The CDR3 DNA reads TGTGCCAGCAGCCAAGACGAGATAGGTAGTGAGCAGTTCTTC. Its protein is CASSQDEIGSEQFF.

This clonotype has ten or more counts. This chain uses TRBV3-1 with TRBJ1-1; 8 bases fit TRBD1. Trimming removed 3 bases from V and 4 bases from J; junction bases left unmatched: 10. Germline CDR1 reads LGHDT; CDR2 reads YNNKEL (reference sequence). CDR3 length: 16 residues. The CDR3 spells CASSQANRGSSTEAFF. The CDR3 nucleotides are TGTGCCAGCAGCCAGGCTAACAGGGGGTCGAGCACTGAAGCTTTCTTT.

The chain combines TRBV14 with TRBJ2-1; 9 nucleotides match TRBD1. The junction had 5 bases not matched to a gene; V was cut back by 2 bases and J by 3 bases. CDR1 is SGHDN and CDR2 is FVKESK in the germline V gene. CDR3 size: 16 residues. CDR3 region: CASSQWRDRVYNEQFF. In DNA, the CDR3 is TGTGCCAGCAGCCAATGGCGGGACAGGGTCTACAATGAGCAGTTCTTC.

The sample holds many counts of this clonotype. Written as DNA, the CDR3 is TGTGCCAGCAGTGGTAACGGGGGCTACGAGCAGTACTTC. Amino acid sequence: CASSGNGGYEQYF. This chain uses TRBV27 with TRBJ2-7; TRBD2 might be the D (6 bases). Germline loops: CDR1 MNHEY, CDR2 SMNVEV (reference sequence). The V gene lost 5 bases and the J gene lost 3 bases, with 11 bases spanning the gap. The CDR3 spans 13 residues.